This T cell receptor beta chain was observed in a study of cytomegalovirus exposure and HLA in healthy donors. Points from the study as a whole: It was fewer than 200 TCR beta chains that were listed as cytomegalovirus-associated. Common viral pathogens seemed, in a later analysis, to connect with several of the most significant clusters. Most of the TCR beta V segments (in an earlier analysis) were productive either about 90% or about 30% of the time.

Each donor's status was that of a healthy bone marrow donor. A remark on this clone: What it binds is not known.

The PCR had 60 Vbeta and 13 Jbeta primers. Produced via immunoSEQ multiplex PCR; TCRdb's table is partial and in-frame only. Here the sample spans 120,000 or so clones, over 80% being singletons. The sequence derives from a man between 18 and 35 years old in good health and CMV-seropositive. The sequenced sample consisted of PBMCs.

CDR3 sequence reads: CASSFPGGPLVSEQYF. CDR3 DNA: TGTGCCAGCAGTTTCCCGGGAGGACCCCTCGTCTCCGAGCAGTACTTC. The gene calls are TRBV28 and TRBJ2-7; TRBD2 aligns across 7 bases. CDR1 and CDR2 (germline): MDHEN, SYDVKM. This CDR3 has 16 residues. The junction had 14 bases not matched to a gene; V was cut back by 3 bases and J by 6 bases.